The 13 T cell receptor beta chains listed next were all sequenced from one sample in a study of response to subunit inactivated influenza vaccine. Using its own MiXCR run on the RT-PCR reads, TCRdb lists one record per CDR3 protein. Of under 850,000 distinct CDR3 sequences detected, approximately 17% appear once; the ten largest clones hold roughly 11%. The sequencing used PBMCs from blood, collected roughly 5 days after vaccination. The source of these receptors is a man aged 50-60 years who received an inactivated influenza vaccine.

This rearrangement joins TRBV5-6 to TRBJ2-2; 8 bases map to TRBD1. CDR1 and CDR2 (germline): SGHDT, YYEEEE. The junction had 2 bases not matched to a gene; V was cut back by 2 bases and J by 2 bases. The CDR3 sequence is 15 residues long. This CDR3 is CASSLQGVNTGELFF. The CDR3 DNA reads TGTGCCAGCAGCTTACAGGGGGTCAACACCGGGGAGCTGTTTTTT.

In nucleotides, the CDR3 is TGCAGTGCTAGATGGACTAGCGGACTCACAGATACGCAGTATTTT. Protein sequence: CSARWTSGLTDTQYF. The rearrangement links TRBV20-1 to TRBJ2-3, with 10 nucleotides matching TRBD2. Germline V gene data show CDR1 as DFQATT and CDR2 as SNEGSKA (reference sequence). CDR3 size: 15 residues. Losses at the gene ends were 2 bases for V and 2 bases for J; bases not matched to a gene: 4.

The genes are TRBV10-2 and TRBJ2-7, with 14 bases that match TRBD2. Germline CDR1 WSHSY, CDR2 SAAADI. CDR3 size: 15 residues. J gave up 2 bases and V 9 bases, and 6 bases lay outside the gene matches. The CDR3 DNA sequence: TGCGCCAGTTATGGGACTAGCGGGGGTACCTACGAGCAGTACTTC. Its protein is CASYGTSGGTYEQYF.

This sequence joins TRBV9 and TRBJ1-3; D unclear. V dropped 0 bases and J dropped 4 bases, with 11 bases sitting between them. Per the germline V gene, CDR1 is SGDLS and CDR2 is YYNGEE. This CDR3 contains 15 residues. DNA for the CDR3: TGTGCCAGCAGCGTAGCCTGGGAGGTCGGAAACACCATATATTTT. Amino acid sequence: CASSVAWEVGNTIYF.

This clonotype was detected only a few times. J is TRBJ2-1 and V is TRBV5-6; D tentatively reads TRBD1 or TRBD2 (5 bases each). V lost 3 bases and J lost 10, with 20 bases in between. The CDR3 is 15 amino acids. Germline assignment: CDR1 SGHDT and CDR2 YYEEEE. CDR3 sequence reads: CASSSILQGEGEQFF. As DNA, the CDR3 is TGTGCCAGCAGCTCAATACTGCAGGGTGAGGGGGAGCAGTTCTTC.

The chain uses TRBV20-1 and TRBJ2-6; no firm D call. This CDR3 has 11 amino acids. Trimming removed 5 bases from V and 4 bases from J, with 3 bases in between. The germline gives CDR1 DFQATT, CDR2 SNEGSKA (reference sequence). CDR3 sequence reads: CSAHGANVLTF. DNA for the CDR3: TGCAGTGCTCACGGGGCCAACGTCCTGACTTTC.

Points on this clonotype: Relative to the germline gene, one junction end is altered; a read error may explain this. The chain uses TRBV7-2 and TRBJ2-1; D is uncertain. CDR1 is SGHTA and CDR2 is FQGNSA in the germline V gene. This CDR3 contains 14 residues. The CDR3 nucleotides are TGTTCCAGCAGCTTAGGCCGGGCCTACAATGAGCAGTTCTTC. As protein: CSSSLGRAYNEQFF.

This chain joins TRBV4-3 and TRBJ2-2, with a weak D call TRBD2 (6 bases). The CDR3 extends over 15 amino acids. Germline V lookup: CDR1 LGHNA, CDR2 YSLEER. With 4 bases removed from V and 4 bases from J, the gap between germline ends came to 13 bases. CDR3 nucleotides: TGCGCCAGCAGCCCTCGTGGAGGGAGCACCGGGGAGCTGTTTTTT. Translation gives CASSPRGGSTGELFF.

This clonotype was seen a handful of times. J is TRBJ2-1 and V is TRBV20-1; D uncertain. The CDR3 consists of 10 residues. The V gene lost 4 bases and the J gene lost 8 bases, with 6 bases spanning the gap. Germline V gene data show CDR1 as DFQATT and CDR2 as SNEGSKA (reference sequence). For the CDR3, the DNA is TGCAGTGCTACCCTTTATGAGCAGTTCTTC. It yields the protein CSATLYEQFF.

The rearrangement joins TRBV25-1 to TRBJ1-4; D unclear. With 1 base removed from V and 2 bases from J, the gap between germline ends came to 14 bases. This CDR3 comprises 17 residues. CDR1 is MGHDK and CDR2 is SYGVNS in the germline V gene. The CDR3 is CASSESLIVATNEKLFF. In DNA form, the CDR3 reads TGTGCCAGCAGTGAATCCCTAATCGTTGCGACTAATGAAAAACTGTTTTTT.

V and J are TRBV12-3 or TRBV12-4 and TRBJ1-2, with 7 positions matching TRBD1. V dropped 5 bases and J dropped 7; count of bases not matched to a gene: 10. The CDR3 extends over 14 amino acids. The DNA of the CDR3 is TGTGCCAGCAGTCAGACAGGGAGTAGGGGTGGCTACACCTTC. Its protein product is CASSQTGSRGGYTF.

The chain uses TRBV20-1 and TRBJ2-2, with 8 bases that match TRBD1. CDR3 length: 15 residues. V was clipped by 2 bases and J by 5 bases; unmatched bases: 7. CDR1 is DFQATT, CDR2 SNEGSKA, per germline (reference sequence). CDR3 sequence: CSARRQGARTGELFF. The CDR3 DNA is TGCAGTGCTAGAAGGCAGGGGGCCCGGACCGGGGAGCTGTTTTTT.

The chain is built from TRBV6-2 or TRBV6-3 and TRBJ2-4; D is perhaps TRBD1 (8 bases). CDR1 MNHEY and CDR2 SVGEGT come from the germline V gene. This CDR3 is 17 amino acids long. Trimming removed 9 bases from V and 2 bases from J, with 23 bases in between. The CDR3: CASTTDRGGLTKNIQYF. The DNA of the CDR3 is TGTGCCAGTACCACCGACAGGGGAGGGTTAACCAAAAACATTCAGTACTTC.